This T cell receptor beta chain was identified in a study of T cells in Graves' hyperthyroidism and ophthalmopathy. Study results and caveats: Blood also showed most of the thyroid clonotypes that were expanded above 0.001.

This CDR3 has 15 residues. V lost 5 bases, J lost 0 bases, and 13 bases lay in between. Germline V gene sequence: CDR1 LNHDA, CDR2 SQIVND (reference sequence). This clonotype has a count of ten or more. The antigen remains unidentified. Patients were excluded for uncontrolled infection, other autoimmune disease, pregnancy or lactation. The CDR3 regions of TCR beta were amplified from RNA transcripts. HTBI primers were used for first-round RT-PCR of the TCR CDR3. From the multiplex PCR reads, TCRdb called clonotypes with MiXCR, one entry per CDR3 protein. The sample has approximately 380,000 distinct CDR3 sequences; around an eighth are singletons.

V is TRBV19 and J is TRBJ1-1; D is unresolved. This sequence originates from a man aged 50 or older with Graves' ophthalmopathy. Sequencing was performed on blood. The CDR3 loop is CASSPYPGMNTEAFF. The DNA for the CDR3 is TGTGCCAGTAGTCCCTACCCCGGGATGAACACTGAAGCTTTCTTT.